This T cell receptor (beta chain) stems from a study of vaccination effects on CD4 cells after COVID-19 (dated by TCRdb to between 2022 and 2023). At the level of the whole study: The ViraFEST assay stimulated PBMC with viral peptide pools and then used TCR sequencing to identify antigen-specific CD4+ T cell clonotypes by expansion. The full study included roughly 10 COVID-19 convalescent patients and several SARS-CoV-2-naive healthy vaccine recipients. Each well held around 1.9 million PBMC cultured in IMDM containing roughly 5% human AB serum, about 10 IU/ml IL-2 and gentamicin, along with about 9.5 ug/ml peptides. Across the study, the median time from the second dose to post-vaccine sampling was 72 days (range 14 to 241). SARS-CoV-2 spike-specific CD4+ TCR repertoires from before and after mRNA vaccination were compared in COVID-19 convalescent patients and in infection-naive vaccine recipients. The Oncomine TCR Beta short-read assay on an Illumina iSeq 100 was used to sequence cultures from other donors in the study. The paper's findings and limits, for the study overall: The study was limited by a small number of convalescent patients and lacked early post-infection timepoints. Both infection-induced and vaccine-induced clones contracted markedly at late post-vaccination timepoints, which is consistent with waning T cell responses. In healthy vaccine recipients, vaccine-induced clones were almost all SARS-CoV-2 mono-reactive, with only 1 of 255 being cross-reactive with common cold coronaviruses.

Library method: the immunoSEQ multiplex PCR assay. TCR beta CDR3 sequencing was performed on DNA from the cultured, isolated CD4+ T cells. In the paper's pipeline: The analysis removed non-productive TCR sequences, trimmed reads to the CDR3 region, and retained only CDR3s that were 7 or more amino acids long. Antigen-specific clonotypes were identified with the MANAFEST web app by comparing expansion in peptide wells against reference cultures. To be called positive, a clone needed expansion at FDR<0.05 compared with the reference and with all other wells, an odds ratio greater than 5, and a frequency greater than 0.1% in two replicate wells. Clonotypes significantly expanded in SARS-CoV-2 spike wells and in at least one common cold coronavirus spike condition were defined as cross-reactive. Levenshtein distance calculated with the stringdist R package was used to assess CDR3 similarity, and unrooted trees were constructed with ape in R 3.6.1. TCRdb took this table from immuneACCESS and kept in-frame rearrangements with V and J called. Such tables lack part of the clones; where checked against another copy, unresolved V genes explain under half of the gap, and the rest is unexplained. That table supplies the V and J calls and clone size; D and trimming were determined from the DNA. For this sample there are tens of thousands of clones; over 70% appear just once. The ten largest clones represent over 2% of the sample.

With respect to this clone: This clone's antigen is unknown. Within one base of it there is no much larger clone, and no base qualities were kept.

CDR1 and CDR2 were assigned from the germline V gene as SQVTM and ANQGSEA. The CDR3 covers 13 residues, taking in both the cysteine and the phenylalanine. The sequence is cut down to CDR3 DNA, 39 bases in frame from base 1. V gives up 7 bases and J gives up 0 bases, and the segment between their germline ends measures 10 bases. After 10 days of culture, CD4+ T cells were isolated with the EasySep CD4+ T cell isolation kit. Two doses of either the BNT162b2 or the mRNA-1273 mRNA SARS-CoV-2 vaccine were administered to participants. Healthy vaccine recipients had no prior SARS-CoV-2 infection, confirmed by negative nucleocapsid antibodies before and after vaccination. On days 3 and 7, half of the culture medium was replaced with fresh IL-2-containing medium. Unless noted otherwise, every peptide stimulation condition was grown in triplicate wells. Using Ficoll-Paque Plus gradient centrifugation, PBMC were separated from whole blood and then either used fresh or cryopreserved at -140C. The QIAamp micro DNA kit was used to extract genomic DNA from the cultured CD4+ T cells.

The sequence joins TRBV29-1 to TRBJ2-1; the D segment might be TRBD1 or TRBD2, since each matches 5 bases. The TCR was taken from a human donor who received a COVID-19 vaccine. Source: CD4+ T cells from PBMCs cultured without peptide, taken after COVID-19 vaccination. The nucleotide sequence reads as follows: TGCAGCGGTCGGGACGACTCCTACAATGAGCAGTTCTTC. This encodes CSGRDDSYNEQFF.